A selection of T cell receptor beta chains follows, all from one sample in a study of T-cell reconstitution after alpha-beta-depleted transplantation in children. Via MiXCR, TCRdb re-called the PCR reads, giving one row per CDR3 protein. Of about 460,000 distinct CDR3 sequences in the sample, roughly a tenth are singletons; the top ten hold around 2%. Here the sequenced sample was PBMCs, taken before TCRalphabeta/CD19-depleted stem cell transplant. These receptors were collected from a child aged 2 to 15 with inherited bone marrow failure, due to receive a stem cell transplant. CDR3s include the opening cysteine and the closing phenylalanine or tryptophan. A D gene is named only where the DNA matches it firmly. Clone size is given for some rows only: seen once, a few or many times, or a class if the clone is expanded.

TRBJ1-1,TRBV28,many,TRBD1,CASSSDRGRLNTEAFF,TGTGCCAGCAGCTCTGACAGGGGGAGGCTGAACACTGAAGCTTTCTTT
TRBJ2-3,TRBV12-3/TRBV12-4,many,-,CASSLAHSDGDTQYF,TGTGCCAGCAGTTTAGCTCATAGCGATGGAGATACGCAGTATTTT
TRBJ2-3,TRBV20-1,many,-,CSASGPSTDTQYF,TGCAGTGCCTCCGGACCCAGCACAGATACGCAGTATTTT
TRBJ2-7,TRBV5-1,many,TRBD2,CASSLGLAGVYEQYF,TGTGCCAGCAGTTTGGGACTAGCGGGAGTCTACGAGCAGTACTTC
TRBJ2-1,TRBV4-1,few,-,CASSPAGDNEQFF,TGCGCCAGCAGCCCAGCCGGGGACAATGAGCAGTTCTTC
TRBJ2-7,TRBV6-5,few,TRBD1,CASRLTPGTGVSYEQYF,TGTGCCAGCAGATTAACCCCCGGGACAGGGGTTAGCTACGAGCAGTACTTC
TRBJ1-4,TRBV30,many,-,CAWSVSRKNEKLFF,TGTGCCTGGAGTGTAAGTAGGAAGAATGAAAAACTGTTTTTT
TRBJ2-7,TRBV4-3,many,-,CASSQDPHGESYEQYF,TGCGCCAGCAGCCAAGACCCACATGGCGAGTCCTACGAGCAGTACTTC
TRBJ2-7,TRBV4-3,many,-,CASSQDTGTGYEQYF,TGCGCCAGCAGCCAAGATACAGGTACTGGCTACGAGCAGTACTTC
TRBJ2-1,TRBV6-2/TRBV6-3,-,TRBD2,CASSYLGGRVGDEQFF,TGTGCCAGCAGTTACCTTGGCGGGAGAGTGGGGGATGAGCAGTTCTTC
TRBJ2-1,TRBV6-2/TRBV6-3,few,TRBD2,CASSPGLAIPNEQFF,TGTGCCAGCAGCCCGGGACTAGCGATCCCCAATGAGCAGTTCTTC
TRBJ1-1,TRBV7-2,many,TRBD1,CASSLSGGVTEAFF,TGTGCCAGCAGCTTATCAGGGGGTGTCACTGAAGCTTTCTTT